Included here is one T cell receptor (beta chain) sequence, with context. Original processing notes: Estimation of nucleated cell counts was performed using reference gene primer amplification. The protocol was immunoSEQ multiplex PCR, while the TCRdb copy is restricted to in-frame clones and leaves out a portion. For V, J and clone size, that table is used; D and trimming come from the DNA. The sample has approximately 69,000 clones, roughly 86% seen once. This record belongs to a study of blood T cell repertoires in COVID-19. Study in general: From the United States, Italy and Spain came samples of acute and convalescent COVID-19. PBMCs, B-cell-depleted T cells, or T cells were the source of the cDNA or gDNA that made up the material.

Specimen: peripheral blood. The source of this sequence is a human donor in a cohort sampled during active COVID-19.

In DNA form, the CDR3 reads TGTGCCAGCTCAGACCCCGGGACAGTGAACACTGAAGCTTTCTTT. Protein product: CASSDPGTVNTEAFF. V and J are TRBV18 and TRBJ1-1; the match to TRBD1 covers 7 bases. Trimming cost V 5 bases and J 0 bases; bases outside gene matches: 6. CDR1 KGHSH and CDR2 LQKENI come from the germline V gene. This CDR3 contains 15 residues.